Here is one T cell receptor beta chain with its context. As yet, its antigen is unknown. The V end lost 6 bases, the J end lost 9 bases, and 21 bases lay between the germline ends. The CDR3 has 15 residues. TCR cDNA was made by 5'RACE template switching, adding a universal primer site and UMIs. TCRdb itself ran the 5' RACE reads through MiXCR, one entry per CDR3 protein. The profile shows fewer than 350,000 distinct CDR3 sequences, 8.7% of them singletons. These data belong to a study of T cells after yellow fever vaccination. Study results and caveats: FACS-sorted repertoires might harbor abundant contaminating clonotypes from the bulk population. In post-booster samples, most primary-vaccination clones reappeared (about 95% CD4, roughly 88% CD8). Clonotypes found in both CD4 and CD8 compartments made up a small share.

This clonotype was obtained from a man aged 18 to 29 who received the YFV17D yellow fever vaccine. This chain uses TRBV12-3 or TRBV12-4 with TRBJ2-1, with D maybe TRBD2 (7 bases). This specimen was PBMCs, taken on the day of the first yellow fever vaccination. CDR3 coding DNA: TGTGCCAGCAGCAGCCTTGGGGGGGGCCGGGGTGAGCAGTTCTTC. It yields the protein CASSSLGGGRGEQFF.